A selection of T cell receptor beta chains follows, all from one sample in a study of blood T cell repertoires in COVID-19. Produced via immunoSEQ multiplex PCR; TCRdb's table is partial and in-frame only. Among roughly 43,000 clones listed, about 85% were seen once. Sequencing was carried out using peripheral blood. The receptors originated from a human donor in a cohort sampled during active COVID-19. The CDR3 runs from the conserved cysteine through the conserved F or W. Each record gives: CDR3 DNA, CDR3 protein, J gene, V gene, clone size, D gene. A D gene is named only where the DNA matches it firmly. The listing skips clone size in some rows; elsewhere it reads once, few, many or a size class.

TGTGCCAGCAGTTATCAAGGCGGGGGCTATGGCTACACCTTC,CASSYQGGGYGYTF,TRBJ1-2,TRBV6-5,few,-
TGTGCCAGCAGCCCCCGGACTAGCGGGGGGGGGACAGATACGCAGTATTTT,CASSPRTSGGGTDTQYF,TRBJ2-3,TRBV7-3,-,TRBD2
TGTGCCAGTAGTACCTTAGCGGGGGCCGTCACCGGGGAGCTGTTTTTT,CASSTLAGAVTGELFF,TRBJ2-2,TRBV19,-,TRBD2
TGTGCCAGTAGTCGCAGCCGGGACAGTAATCAGCCCCAGCATTTT,CASSRSRDSNQPQHF,TRBJ1-5,TRBV19,-,TRBD1
TGTGCCAGCAGCAATTTCGGGAATGAGCAGTTCTTC,CASSNFGNEQFF,TRBJ2-1,TRBV3-1/TRBV3-2,-,-
TGTGCCAGCAGTGTCCGGGGTACAGATACGCAGTATTTT,CASSVRGTDTQYF,TRBJ2-3,TRBV2,-,-
TGCGCCAGCAGAAATAGCGTTGGCGGGGAGCTGTTTTTT,CASRNSVGGELFF,TRBJ2-2,TRBV5-1,-,-
TGTGCCAGCAGCGATCGGGGGTTGGGGAAGAACACTGAAGCTTTCTTT,CASSDRGLGKNTEAFF,TRBJ1-1,TRBV5-8,-,-
TGTGCCAGCAGCCAATCAGGGGGCGGTAATGAAAAACTGTTTTTT,CASSQSGGGNEKLFF,TRBJ1-4,TRBV3-1/TRBV3-2,-,TRBD1
TGTGCCAGCAGCTTTGGGAGGGGGTTGTCCTACGAGCAGTACTTC,CASSFGRGLSYEQYF,TRBJ2-7,TRBV7-2,-,-
TGTGCCAGCAGCCAGACAGGGACTTCAAGGGGTGAAAAACTGTTTTTT,CASSQTGTSRGEKLFF,TRBJ1-4,TRBV5-6,-,TRBD1
TGTGCCAGCAGCCCCAGACTCGCGGGGGTAACAGATACGCAGTATTTT,CASSPRLAGVTDTQYF,TRBJ2-3,TRBV9,-,TRBD2
TGTGCCAGTAGTACCCAGACTAGTATGTACTTC,CASSTQTSMYF,TRBJ2-7,TRBV19,-,-
TGCGCCAGCAGCCAAGGGGTTACTACAACTAATGAAAAACTGTTTTTT,CASSQGVTTTNEKLFF,TRBJ1-4,TRBV4-1,once,-
TGTGCCAGAAGCTTGCTGGACTATAGCACAGATACGCAGTATTTT,CARSLLDYSTDTQYF,TRBJ2-3,TRBV5-3,-,-
TGCGCCAGCAGCTTGGGGGGACAGCCTAATGAAAAACTGTTTTTT,CASSLGGQPNEKLFF,TRBJ1-4,TRBV5-1,-,TRBD1
TGTGCCAGCAGCCAAGTCGGAGGGGCCAGCCCAGGCGAGCAGTACTTC,CASSQVGGASPGEQYF,TRBJ2-7,TRBV3-1/TRBV3-2,-,-
TGTGCCAGTAGTCGACAGGGGGCTGGCACTGAAGCTTTCTTT,CASSRQGAGTEAFF,TRBJ1-1,TRBV19,-,TRBD1
TGTGCCAGCAGTTACTCCGGGACAGGGGGTGTCTACGAGCAGTACTTC,CASSYSGTGGVYEQYF,TRBJ2-7,TRBV6-5,-,TRBD1
TGTGCCAGCAGCCGAGGGAGAGAGGCCCACTACGAGCAGTACTTC,CASSRGREAHYEQYF,TRBJ2-7,TRBV7-8,-,-
TGTGCCAGCAGTTACGATGGGCGTCTCAATCAGCCCCAGCATTTT,CASSYDGRLNQPQHF,TRBJ1-5,TRBV6-5,-,-
-,CADPGPAVPPVISGGEGTEAFF,TRBJ1-1,TRBV24-1,-,-
TGTGCCACCTCGAGGGGGGGGGCGAGGGCCGAGCAGTACTTC,CATSRGGARAEQYF,TRBJ2-7,TRBV2,-,-
TGTGCCAGTAGTCTGACAGCGTCCACTGAAGCTTTCTTT,CASSLTASTEAFF,TRBJ1-1,TRBV19,-,-
TGTGCCAGAGGAGGGACAGGGAGCAATACGCAGTATTTT,CARGGTGSNTQYF,TRBJ2-3,TRBV5-3,-,TRBD1
TGTGCCAGTACTCTACGACACGGGGGGGGCGGGGCCAACGTCCTGACTTTC,CASTLRHGGGGANVLTF,TRBJ2-6,TRBV19,-,TRBD2
TGTGCCAGCAGTGAACAGGGGCCCGCTAACACCGGGGAGCTGTTTTTT,CASSEQGPANTGELFF,TRBJ2-2,TRBV2,few,-
TGTGCCAGCAGTGTCGGGAGGAACTATGGCTACACCTTC,CASSVGRNYGYTF,TRBJ1-2,TRBV2,-,-
TGTGCCAGCAGTCGATCCCACTTCACAGATACGCAGTATTTT,CASSRSHFTDTQYF,TRBJ2-3,TRBV6-2/TRBV6-3,-,-
TGTGCCTGGACGCGCGGGCTAGCGGGACAAGGGGGAGAGACCCAGTACTTC,CAWTRGLAGQGGETQYF,TRBJ2-5,TRBV30,-,TRBD2
TGTGCCAGCAGCCAGCTCTCCCCGGGGGGGAAAGACAATGAGCAGTTCTTC,CASSQLSPGGKDNEQFF,TRBJ2-1,TRBV3-1/TRBV3-2,-,TRBD2
TGTGCCAGCAGCTTCGCAGGGGGCCCCCACGAGACCCAGTACTTC,CASSFAGGPHETQYF,TRBJ2-5,TRBV6-8,few,TRBD1
TGTGCCAGCAGCTTGGTAAGCTCACAGGGGGTCAAAAACATTCAGTACTTC,CASSLVSSQGVKNIQYF,TRBJ2-4,TRBV7-2,-,TRBD1
TGTGCCAGCAGCCGGGACTTTCAAGAGACCCAGTACTTC,CASSRDFQETQYF,TRBJ2-5,TRBV5-4,once,-
TGTGCCAGCAGCCCTCGAGCGGGGGGGGTATCTAGCACAGATACGCAGTATTTT,CASSPRAGGVSSTDTQYF,TRBJ2-3,TRBV7-2,-,TRBD2